This T cell receptor (beta chain) was observed in a study of neurological immune-mediated disorders. Study information: There were around 34 multiple sclerosis patients. Of these, some 31 had relapsing-remitting MS and 3 had secondary progressive MS.

The cDNA was synthesized by 5'RACE incorporating 10-nucleotide random UMIs. From the 5' RACE reads, TCRdb called clonotypes with MiXCR, one entry per CDR3 protein. The table has 45,000 to 50,000 distinct CDR3 sequences, 4% to 5.5% seen once. Where libraries were unsorted, they were derived from 2 million PBMCs stored at -80 degrees C. Unmatched junction bases numbered 3, after V lost 6 bases and J lost 3 bases. Looked up from germline, CDR1 is DFQATT and CDR2 is SNEGSKA (reference sequence). The length of the CDR3 is 14 residues. This clonotype was seen repeatedly, ten times or more. Sequencing used PBMCs. The rearrangement links TRBV20-1 to TRBJ2-3; TRBD2 agrees at 13 bases. The TCR sequence derives from a woman aged 55-70 years with multiple sclerosis. CDR3 bases: TGCAGTGCCCGGACTAGCGGGAGAACAGATACGCAGTATTTT. This encodes CSARTSGRTDTQYF.